A single sample gave rise to the 30 T cell receptor beta chains below, sequenced in a study of cytomegalovirus exposure and HLA in healthy donors. Primers included in the PCR were 60 Vbeta and 13 Jbeta primers. Profiled with immunoSEQ multiplex PCR; TCRdb holds only in-frame clones, not every one. Recorded for this sample: under 200,000 clones. The specimen was PBMCs. The origin of the receptors is a man aged 25 to 40 in good health and CMV-seronegative.

The chain employs TRBV9 and TRBJ2-3; 8 nucleotides match TRBD2. This CDR3 is built from 16 residues. CDR1 is SGDLS and CDR2 is YYNGEE in the germline V gene. With V trimmed by 0 bases and J by 2 bases, 5 bases remained unmatched. CDR3: CASSVAGGVSTDTQYF. The CDR3 bases are TGTGCCAGCAGCGTAGCCGGGGGGGTTTCCACAGATACGCAGTATTTT.

The rearrangement links TRBV7-9 to TRBJ1-1; D is unclear. Germline values: CDR1 SEHNR, CDR2 FQNEAQ (reference sequence). The V end lost 4 bases, the J end lost 0 bases, and 6 bases lay between the germline ends. The CDR3 runs to 13 residues. CDR3 residues: CASSYEMNTEAFF. The CDR3 nucleotides read TGTGCCAGCAGCTATGAGATGAACACTGAAGCTTTCTTT.

The chain recombines TRBV5-4 with TRBJ2-1; D is unresolved. This CDR3 comprises 17 residues. Germline V gene sequence: CDR1 SGHNT, CDR2 YYREEE (reference sequence). V was trimmed by 4 bases and J by 0 bases, leaving 17 bases between them. The CDR3 is CASSDTPFASSYNEQFF. The CDR3 nucleotides read TGTGCCAGCAGCGACACCCCATTTGCCTCCTCCTACAATGAGCAGTTCTTC. Together with reference TRBV5-4 and TRBJ2-1, the CDR3 gives the full variable domain: ETGVTQSPTHLIKTRGQQVTLRCSSQSGHNTVSWYQQALGQGPQFIFQYYREEENGRGNFPPRFSGLQFPNYSSELNVNALELDDSALYLCASSDTPFASSYNEQFFGPGTRLTVL.

J is TRBJ1-4 and V is TRBV7-9, with no clear D. The CDR3 covers 14 residues. Germline V gives CDR1 SEHNR, CDR2 FQNEAQ (reference sequence). V was shortened by 3 bases and J by 1 base, with 6 bases between the two germline ends. The CDR3 DNA reads TGTGCCAGCAGCTTCGGAGGAACTAATGAAAAACTGTTTTTT. Protein product: CASSFGGTNEKLFF.

This rearrangement joins TRBV7-9 to TRBJ1-2; no definite D call. Trimming stripped 4 bases from V and 5 bases from J, with 17 bases between. CDR3 length equals 15 residues. The germline V gene has CDR1 SEHNR and CDR2 FQNEAQ (reference sequence). This CDR3 reads CASSSGALTRYGYTF. Written as DNA, the CDR3 is TGTGCCAGCAGCTCCGGCGCCTTGACAAGATATGGCTACACCTTC.

V is TRBV21-1 and J is TRBJ2-7; the D call TRBD1 from the table was never checked on the DNA. TRBV21-1 is designated a pseudogene. The CDR3 contains 15 residues. This CDR3 reads CASSKRDRAGYEQYF. The CDR3 coding sequence is TGTGCCAGCAGCAAACGGGACAGGGCTGGCTACGAGCAGTACTTC.

V is TRBV10-1 and J is TRBJ2-1; a weak D match, TRBD2 (5 bases). CDR1 and CDR2 from the germline V gene are WNHNN and SYGVQD (reference sequence). This CDR3 comprises 12 residues. Between the trimmed V and J ends, which lost 6 bases and 6 bases, there was a span of 9 bases. In DNA form, the CDR3 reads TGCGCCAGCAGCCGGGGTGGCAATGAGCAGTTCTTC. As protein: CASSRGGNEQFF.

The chain links TRBV28 to TRBJ2-3, with D possibly matching TRBD2 (6 bases). Trimming left V 7 bases short and J 0 bases short, with 11 bases between. This CDR3 comprises 14 residues. Germline V gene sequence: CDR1 MDHEN, CDR2 SYDVKM. The CDR3: CASNRGGSTDTQYF. The CDR3 DNA sequence: TGTGCCAGCAATCGTGGGGGGAGCACAGATACGCAGTATTTT.

The V gene is TRBV10-3, the J gene TRBJ2-5, with 10 positions matching TRBD1. The CDR3 is 14 residues long. CDR1 is ENHRY, CDR2 SYGVKD, per germline. Germline trimming cut 6 bases from V and 4 bases from J; bases unmatched to any gene: 5. The CDR3 nucleotides are TGTGCCATCAGGACAGGGGGCTCGGGAGAGACCCAGTACTTC. Amino acid sequence: CAIRTGGSGETQYF.

The rearrangement uses TRBV19 and TRBJ2-5; tentative D call: TRBD2 (5 bases). The V end was cut by 3 bases, the J end by 11 bases, with 19 bases between. Germline V gene lookup returns CDR1 LNHDA and CDR2 SQIVND (reference sequence). The CDR3 totals 14 residues. CDR3 amino acids: CASSIREFAWEQYF. The DNA of the CDR3 is TGTGCCAGTAGTATTAGGGAATTCGCCTGGGAGCAGTACTTC.

The chain has TRBV19 and TRBJ1-5; 9 bases line up with TRBD1. Per germline, CDR1 LNHDA and CDR2 SQIVND (reference sequence). The CDR3 runs to 16 residues. The V segment lost 8 bases and the J segment 3 bases; nucleotides outside the gene matches: 11. Here the CDR3 reads CASSYDGTGFNQPQHF. CDR3 sequence (DNA): TGTGCCAGTTCCTACGACGGGACAGGGTTCAATCAGCCCCAGCATTTT.

V gene TRBV6-5 combines with J gene TRBJ2-7; D not certain. The germline CDR1 and CDR2 sequences are MNHEY and SVGAGI. The CDR3 contains 14 residues. V was cut by 0 bases and J by 3 bases, with 9 bases left in between. In DNA, the CDR3 is TGTGCCAGCAGTTACTCTGGGCCCCTCTACGAGCAGTACTTC. This gives the protein CASSYSGPLYEQYF.

The chain carries TRBV19 and TRBJ2-5; 9 bases align to TRBD2. There are 14 residues in the CDR3. The germline V gene has CDR1 LNHDA and CDR2 SQIVND (reference sequence). The V and J ends lost 5 bases and 5 bases, in that order; junction bases with no gene match: 6. CDR3 DNA sequence: TGTGCCAGTAGTTCTAGGACTAGCGTGGAGACCCAGTACTTC. Translating it yields CASSSRTSVETQYF.

The chain joins TRBV2 to TRBJ1-2; maybe TRBD1 (5 bases). Germline V gene lookup returns CDR1 SNHLY and CDR2 FYNNEI. The ends were cut back, 8 bases at V and 2 bases at J, with 9 bases in the middle. This CDR3 contains 12 residues. The CDR3 loop reads CASPRVNYGYTF. In DNA form, the CDR3 reads TGTGCCAGCCCCAGGGTCAACTATGGCTACACCTTC.

The chain carries TRBV6-5 and TRBJ1-1, with D unclear. The CDR3 spans 14 residues. Trimming stripped 2 bases from V and 0 bases from J, with 7 bases between. CDR1 MNHEY and CDR2 SVGAGI come from the germline V gene. CDR3 amino acids: CASSYPGMNTEAFF. The DNA for the CDR3 is TGTGCCAGCAGTTACCCGGGAATGAACACTGAAGCTTTCTTT.

J is TRBJ2-4 and V is TRBV5-4; tentatively, D is TRBD2 (7 bases). Germline loops: CDR1 SGHNT, CDR2 YYREEE (reference sequence). V was cut by 5 bases and J by 3 bases, with 12 bases left in between. The CDR3 is made up of 14 amino acids. CDR3 protein: CASREGGVKNIQYF. CDR3 nucleotide sequence: TGTGCCAGCAGGGAGGGGGGGGTCAAAAACATTCAGTACTTC.

The chain employs TRBV2 and TRBJ1-2; D ambiguous. Trimming shortened V by 2 bases and J by 9 bases, and 10 bases separated the two germline ends. In germline, CDR1 is SNHLY, CDR2 FYNNEI. The CDR3 has 12 amino acids. The DNA of the CDR3 is TGTGCCAGCAGTGAAACCGGGTTCAGCTACACCTTC. This translates into CASSETGFSYTF. The full variable domain, completed using reference TRBV2 and TRBJ1-2, is EPEVTQTPSHQVTQMGQEVILRCVPISNHLYFYWYRQILGQKVEFLVSFYNNEISEKSEIFDDQFSVERPDGSNFTLKIRSTKLEDSAMYFCASSETGFSYTFGSGTRLTVV.

The chain is built from TRBV28 and TRBJ1-2, with 9 nucleotides matching TRBD1. Trimming took 8 bases from V and 5 from J; bases not matched to a gene: 18. The CDR3 consists of 17 residues. Per germline, CDR1 MDHEN and CDR2 SYDVKM. Written as DNA, the CDR3 is TGTGCCAGCCTTCCGGGACAGGGCTCTTTTTTTAATTATGGCTACACCTTC. Translating gives CASLPGQGSFFNYGYTF.

The V gene is TRBV4-2, the J gene TRBJ2-1; the match to TRBD2 covers 8 bases. This CDR3 has 17 amino acids. The germline gives CDR1 LGHNA, CDR2 YNFKEQ. Losses at the gene ends were 2 bases for V and 1 base for J; bases not matched to a gene: 7. CDR3 in amino acids: CASSQPGLVKSYNEQFF. CDR3 sequence (DNA): TGTGCCAGCAGCCAACCGGGACTAGTCAAGTCCTACAATGAGCAGTTCTTC.

The chain combines TRBV27 with TRBJ1-3, with D unresolved. The CDR3 consists of 16 residues. CDR1 is MNHEY and CDR2 is SMNVEV in the germline V gene (reference sequence). Trimming cost V 6 bases and J 0 bases, with 15 bases left between them. The CDR3 nucleotides read TGTGCCAGCAGCCTAACCGGGGTGCACTCTGGAAACACCATATATTTT. Amino acid sequence: CASSLTGVHSGNTIYF.

The genes are TRBV25-1 and TRBJ1-3, with D unclear. Germline values: CDR1 MGHDK, CDR2 SYGVNS. Trimming stripped 6 bases from V and 0 bases from J, with 15 bases between. There are 16 residues in the CDR3. The CDR3 is CASSSRGESSGNTIYF. Written as DNA, the CDR3 is TGTGCCAGCAGCTCCCGGGGTGAGAGCTCTGGAAACACCATATATTTT.

CDR3 sequence (DNA): TGTGCCATCAGTGAGTCGAAGGGCAGGGGCGATGAAAAACTGTTTTTT. Translating gives CAISESKGRGDEKLFF. The V call is TRBV10-3, the J call TRBJ1-4; perhaps TRBD1 as D (6 bases). Trimming shortened V by 0 bases and J by 6 bases, and 14 bases separated the two germline ends. The CDR3 has 16 amino acids. The germline V gene has CDR1 ENHRY and CDR2 SYGVKD.

The gene calls are TRBV7-3 and TRBJ1-1; D possibly corresponds to TRBD1 (6 bases). This CDR3 contains 13 residues. V shed 4 bases and J shed 0 bases, with 6 bases lying between them. Germline V gene sequence: CDR1 SGHTA, CDR2 FQGTGA. This CDR3 is CASSWTVNTEAFF. The CDR3 nucleotides are TGTGCCAGCAGCTGGACAGTGAACACTGAAGCTTTCTTT. The full variable domain, with the rest looked up from reference TRBV7-3 and TRBJ1-1, is GAGVSQTPSNKVTEKGKYVELRCDPISGHTALYWYRQSLGQGPEFLIYFQGTGAADDSGLPNDRFFAVRPEGSVSTLKIQRTERGDSAVYLCASSWTVNTEAFFGQGTRLTVV.

J is TRBJ1-2 and V is TRBV19, with a weak D call TRBD1 (5 bases). Germline V CDR1 and CDR2: LNHDA, SQIVND (reference sequence). Trimming left V 6 bases short and J 1 base short, with 9 bases between. The CDR3 has 13 residues. The CDR3, as DNA: TGTGCCAGTAGCCCGGGACTTAACTATGGCTACACCTTC. Protein sequence: CASSPGLNYGYTF.

This chain joins TRBV4-2 and TRBJ2-4; D not resolved. Germline CDR1 reads LGHNA; CDR2 reads YNFKEQ. This CDR3 is built from 15 residues. V lost 4 bases, J lost 0 bases, and 10 bases lay in between. The CDR3 DNA reads TGTGCCAGCAGCCCCCTAACGGGAGCCAAAAACATTCAGTACTTC. It translates to CASSPLTGAKNIQYF.

J is TRBJ1-2 and V is TRBV2; TRBD1 agrees at 12 bases. Germline loops: CDR1 SNHLY, CDR2 FYNNEI. V dropped 7 bases and J dropped 4; count of bases not matched to a gene: 7. The CDR3 consists of 15 residues. For the CDR3, the DNA is TGTGCCAGCATTCGGGACAGGGGGCTGAGCTATGGCTACACCTTC. This encodes CASIRDRGLSYGYTF.

The chain links TRBV30 to TRBJ2-6; possible D gene TRBD1, 6 bases. Germline V CDR1 and CDR2: GTSNPN, SVGIG (reference sequence). The CDR3 loop spans 16 amino acids. V lost 5 bases and J lost 0, with 14 bases in between. The CDR3 nucleotides read TGTGCCTGGGAGGACAGCCGAAGCTCTGGGGCCAACGTCCTGACTTTC. Protein: CAWEDSRSSGANVLTF.

The chain couples TRBV4-2 to TRBJ2-5; TRBD2 agrees at 8 bases. With the DNA end fitting TRBJ2-7 better, the J assignment may be wrong. CDR1 and CDR2 from the germline V gene are LGHNA and YNFKEQ. The CDR3 spans 14 residues. The CDR3 sequence is CASSQGAGAYEQYF. The CDR3 DNA is TGTGCCAGCAGCCAAGGAGCGGGAGCCTACGAGCAGTACTTC.

This rearrangement joins TRBV27 to TRBJ2-7, with D perhaps matching TRBD1 (6 bases). Per germline, CDR1 MNHEY and CDR2 SMNVEV (reference sequence). The CDR3 contains 16 residues. V was clipped by 7 bases and J by 6 bases, with 25 bases between them. The CDR3 DNA reads as TGTGCCAGCAAACTAGTCCCGGACAGTCCCCTGGGCGAGCAGTACTTC. This gives the protein CASKLVPDSPLGEQYF.

The V and J genes are TRBV10-2 and TRBJ2-1; weak D call: TRBD2 (6 bases). This CDR3 region has 16 residues. Germline V gene lookup returns CDR1 WSHSY and CDR2 SAAADI. Trimming took 4 bases from V and 0 from J, leaving 13 bases between them. The CDR3 loop is CASSATGTSSYNEQFF. In DNA form, the CDR3 reads TGCGCCAGCAGTGCAACCGGGACTTCCTCCTACAATGAGCAGTTCTTC.